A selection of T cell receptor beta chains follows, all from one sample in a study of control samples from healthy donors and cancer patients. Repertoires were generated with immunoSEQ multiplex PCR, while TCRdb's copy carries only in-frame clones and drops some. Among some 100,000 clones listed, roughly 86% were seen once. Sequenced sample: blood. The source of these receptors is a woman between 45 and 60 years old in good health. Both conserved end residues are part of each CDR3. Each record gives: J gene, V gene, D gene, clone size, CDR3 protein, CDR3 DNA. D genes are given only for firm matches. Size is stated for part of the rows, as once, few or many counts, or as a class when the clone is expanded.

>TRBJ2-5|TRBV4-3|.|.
CASSQAWDTNQETQYF
TGCGCCAGCAGCCAAGCTTGGGACACAAACCAAGAGACCCAGTACTTC
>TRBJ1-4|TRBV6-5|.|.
CASSTSGRGEKLFF
.
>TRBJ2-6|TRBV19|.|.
CASSMRRSRQWVLTF
TGTGCCAGTAGTATGAGGCGGTCCCGCCAATGGGTCCTGACTTTC
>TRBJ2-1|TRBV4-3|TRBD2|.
CASSQDRSGGVYNEQFF
TGCGCCAGCAGCCAAGATCGAAGCGGGGGGGTCTACAATGAGCAGTTCTTC
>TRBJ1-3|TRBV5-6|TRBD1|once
CASSLTGDYSGNTIYF
TGTGCCAGCAGCTTGACAGGGGATTACTCTGGAAACACCATATATTTT
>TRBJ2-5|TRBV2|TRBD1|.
CATGTGFQETQYF
TGTGCCACCGGGACAGGGTTCCAAGAGACCCAGTACTTC
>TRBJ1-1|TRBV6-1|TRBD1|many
CASSEGAGQVEAFF
TGTGCCAGCAGTGAAGGGGCCGGACAGGTTGAAGCTTTCTTT
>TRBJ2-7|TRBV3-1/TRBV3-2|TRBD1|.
CASSRGTGGSGEQYF
TGTGCCAGCAGCCGAGGGACAGGGGGGAGTGGGGAGCAGTACTTC
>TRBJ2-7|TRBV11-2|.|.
CASSSPTENYEQYF
TGTGCCAGCAGCTCACCGACTGAAAACTACGAGCAGTACTTC
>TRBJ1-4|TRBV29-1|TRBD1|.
CSVEIGGGEKLFF
TGCAGCGTTGAAATAGGGGGCGGTGAAAAACTGTTTTTT
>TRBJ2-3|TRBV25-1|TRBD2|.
CASSPTGGGSTDTQYF
TGTGCCAGCAGTCCGACCGGGGGGGGTAGCACAGATACGCAGTATTTT
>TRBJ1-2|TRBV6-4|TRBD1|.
CASSDQGQGGGGYTF
TGTGCCAGCAGTGACCAGGGACAGGGAGGAGGTGGCTACACCTTC
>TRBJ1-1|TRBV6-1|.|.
CASSEQQLVTTEAFF
TGTGCCAGCAGTGAACAGCAATTGGTGACGACTGAAGCTTTCTTT
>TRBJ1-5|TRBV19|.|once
CASSIGGGDRKPQHF
TGTGCCAGTAGTATTGGGGGGGGCGACAGAAAGCCCCAGCATTTT
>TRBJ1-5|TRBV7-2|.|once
CASRGQLNQPQHF
TGTGCCAGCAGGGGTCAGCTCAATCAGCCCCAGCATTTT
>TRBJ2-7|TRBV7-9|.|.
CATGRDSYEQYF
TGTGCCACGGGGCGGGACTCCTACGAGCAGTACTTC
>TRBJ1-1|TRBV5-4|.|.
CASSLGPGPNTEAFF
TGTGCCAGCAGCTTGGGGCCAGGGCCGAACACTGAAGCTTTCTTT
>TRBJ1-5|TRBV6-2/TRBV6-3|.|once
CASSTRSNQPQHF
TGTGCCAGCAGTACCCGAAGCAATCAGCCCCAGCATTTT
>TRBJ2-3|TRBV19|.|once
CATRGGTDTQYF
TGTGCCACCAGGGGGGGCACAGATACGCAGTATTTT
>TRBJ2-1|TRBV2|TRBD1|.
CASSASRTGGPHEQFF
TGTGCCAGCAGTGCTTCGCGAACAGGGGGTCCTCATGAGCAGTTCTTC
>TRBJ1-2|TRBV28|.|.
CASYSTLTLNYGYTF
TGTGCCAGCTACTCGACTTTGACCCTTAACTATGGCTACACCTTC
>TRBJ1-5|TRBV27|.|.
CASSSGAQPQHF
TGTGCCAGCAGTTCCGGTGCCCAGCCCCAGCATTTT